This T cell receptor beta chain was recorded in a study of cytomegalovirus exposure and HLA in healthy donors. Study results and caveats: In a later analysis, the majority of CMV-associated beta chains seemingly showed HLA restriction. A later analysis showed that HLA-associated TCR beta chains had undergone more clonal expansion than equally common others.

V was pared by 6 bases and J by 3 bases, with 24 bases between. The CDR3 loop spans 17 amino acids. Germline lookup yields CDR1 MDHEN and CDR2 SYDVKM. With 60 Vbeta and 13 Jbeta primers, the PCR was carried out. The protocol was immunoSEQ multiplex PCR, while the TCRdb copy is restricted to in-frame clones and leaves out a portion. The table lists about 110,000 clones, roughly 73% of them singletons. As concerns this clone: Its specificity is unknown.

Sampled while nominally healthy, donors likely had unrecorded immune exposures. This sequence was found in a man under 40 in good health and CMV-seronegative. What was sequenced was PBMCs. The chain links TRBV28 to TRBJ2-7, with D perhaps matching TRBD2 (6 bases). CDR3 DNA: TGTGCCAGCAGCCTTCTATGGGGGGTGGGGAAGGACTACGAGCAGTACTTC. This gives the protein CASSLLWGVGKDYEQYF.